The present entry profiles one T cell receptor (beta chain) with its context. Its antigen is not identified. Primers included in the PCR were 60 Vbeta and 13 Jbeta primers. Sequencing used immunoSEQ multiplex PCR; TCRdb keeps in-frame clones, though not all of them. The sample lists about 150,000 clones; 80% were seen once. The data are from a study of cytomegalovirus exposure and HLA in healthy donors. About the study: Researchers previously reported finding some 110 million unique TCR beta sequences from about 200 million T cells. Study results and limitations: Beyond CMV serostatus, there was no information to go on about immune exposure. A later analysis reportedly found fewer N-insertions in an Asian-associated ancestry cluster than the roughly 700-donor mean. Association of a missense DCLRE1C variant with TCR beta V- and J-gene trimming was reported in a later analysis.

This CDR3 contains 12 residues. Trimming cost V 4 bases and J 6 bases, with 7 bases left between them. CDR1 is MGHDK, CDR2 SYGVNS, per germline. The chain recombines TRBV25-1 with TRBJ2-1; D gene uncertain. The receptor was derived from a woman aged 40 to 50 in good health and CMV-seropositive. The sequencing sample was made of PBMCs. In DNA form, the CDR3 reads TGTGCCAGCAGTGGCAGGATCAATGAGCAGTTCTTC. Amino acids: CASSGRINEQFF. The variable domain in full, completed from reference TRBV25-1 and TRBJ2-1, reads EADIYQTPRYLVIGTGKKITLECSQTMGHDKMYWYQQDPGMELHLIHYSYGVNSTEKGDLSSESTVSRIRTEHFPLTLESARPSHTSQYLCASSGRINEQFFGPGTRLTVL.